This TCR beta chain was captured by sequencing in a study of technical replicates of blood from a handful of donors. Data came from immunoSEQ multiplex PCR; TCRdb stores just in-frame clones and leaves some out. In the table there are 53,000 or so clones, 70% to 90% of which are singletons. Sequencing input: PBMCs. This sequence originates from a human donor in good health. Some clones in this sample may be carry-over from other donors' samples.

The CDR3 nucleotides read TGCGCCAGCAGCTTGATCGACAGGAGCTCTGGAAACACCATATATTTT. Translating gives CASSLIDRSSGNTIYF. The chain recombines TRBV5-1 with TRBJ1-3; perhaps TRBD1 as D (6 bases). The CDR3 loop spans 16 amino acids. Trimming left V 1 base short and J 0 bases short, with 11 bases between. Per the germline V gene, CDR1 is SGHRS and CDR2 is YFSETQ.